Following are 21 T cell receptor beta chains from one sample sequenced in a study of cytotoxic CD8 clonotypes in ibrutinib-treated CLL. TCRdb's table, derived via immunoSEQ multiplex PCR, lists solely in-frame clones and lacks some. The sample comprises roughly 53,000 clones, 50% to 65% of which are singletons, and 20% to 30% rests with the top ten. The specimen comprised PBMCs, sampled at disease progression, from a patient treated with ibrutinib. Receptors originate from a human donor with chronic lymphocytic leukemia.

This chain connects TRBV11-3 to TRBJ2-7; possible D gene TRBD1, 6 bases. The CDR3 runs to 15 residues. Germline V CDR1 and CDR2: SGHNT, YENEEA. V lost 5 bases and J 0 bases, leaving 14 bases between the germline ends. The CDR3: CASSDNRVSSYEQYF. CDR3 nucleotide sequence: TGTGCCAGCAGCGATAACAGGGTGAGCTCCTACGAGCAGTACTTC. The full variable domain, completed using reference TRBV11-3 and TRBJ2-7, is EAGVVQSPRYKIIEKKQPVAFWCNPISGHNTLYWYLQNLGQGPELLIRYENEEAVDDSQLPKDRFSAERLKGVDSTLKIQPAELGDSAVYLCASSDNRVSSYEQYFGPGTRLTVT.

This chain's CDR3 is CASSYSSTDLMAYF. CDR3 bases: TGTGCCAGCAGTTACTCGAGTACCGATCTTATGGCGTACTTC. The V gene is TRBV6-5, the J gene TRBJ2-7, with D uncertain. V dropped 0 bases and J dropped 12 bases, with 18 bases sitting between them. The CDR3 totals 14 residues. In germline, CDR1 is MNHEY, CDR2 SVGAGI.

This rearrangement joins TRBV28 to TRBJ1-2; the D is unclear. The CDR3 has 12 amino acids. CDR1 is MDHEN and CDR2 is SYDVKM in the germline V gene. V was cut by 5 bases and J by 5 bases, with 9 bases left in between. CDR3 in DNA: TGTGCCAGCAGTGCACGGAGTTATGGCTACACCTTC. Translating it yields CASSARSYGYTF.

The chain is built from TRBV25-1 and TRBJ2-7; D gene uncertain. This CDR3 spans 15 amino acids. Germline V CDR1 and CDR2: MGHDK, SYGVNS. The V and J ends lost 1 base and 5 bases respectively, with 15 bases between them. CDR3 sequence (DNA): TGTGCCAGCAGTGAATTGCTGGGATCAGGAAACGAGCAGTACTTC. This gives the protein CASSELLGSGNEQYF.

This clone occurred a few times. This rearrangement joins TRBV7-2 to TRBJ2-5; tentative D call: TRBD1 (5 bases). The CDR3 runs to 14 residues. V was trimmed by 1 base and J by 6 bases, leaving 12 bases between them. Germline CDR1 reads SGHTA; CDR2 reads FQGNSA. Here the CDR3 reads CASSLVQGGKTQYF. CDR3 bases: TGTGCCAGCAGCTTAGTCCAGGGCGGAAAGACCCAGTACTTC.

This rearrangement joins TRBV7-3 to TRBJ2-1; possibly TRBD2 for D (6 bases). The CDR3 length is 13 residues. Per the germline V gene, CDR1 is SGHTA and CDR2 is FQGTGA. V was shortened by 3 bases and J by 6 bases, with 9 bases between the two germline ends. The CDR3 loop is CASSFGTPNEQFF. The CDR3 DNA is TGTGCCAGCAGCTTCGGGACTCCCAATGAGCAGTTCTTC.

This clone was recorded a few times. The rearrangement joins TRBV5-1 to TRBJ2-6; no clear D. CDR1 is SGHRS and CDR2 is YFSETQ in the germline V gene. V lost 3 bases and J lost 4, with 8 bases in between. The CDR3 is 14 residues long. The CDR3 DNA sequence: TGCGCCAGCAGCTGGGATACGGGGGCCAACGTCCTGACTTTC. Amino acids: CASSWDTGANVLTF.

There are many counts of this clone. The chain is built from TRBV19 and TRBJ1-2; D not certain. This CDR3 region has 14 residues. The V gene's germline CDR1 is LNHDA and CDR2 SQIVND (reference sequence). Trimming left V 4 bases short and J 0 bases short, with 9 bases between. Here the CDR3 DNA reads TGTGCCAGTAGTAGCCCCACCACTAACTATGGCTACACCTTC. This codes for CASSSPTTNYGYTF.

This clone turned up a few times. This chain joins TRBV4-3 and TRBJ1-4; D is uncertain. Germline CDR1 is LGHNA and CDR2 is YSLEER. Trimming took off 2 bases at V and 7 bases at J, with 17 bases between the two ends. The CDR3 spans 16 residues. The chain's CDR3 is CASSQRQLNAAEKLFF. The DNA for the CDR3 is TGCGCCAGCAGCCAACGCCAATTGAACGCGGCTGAAAAACTGTTTTTT.

This clone was detected only once. It may be a read error: a sequence one base away is much more abundant. This chain connects TRBV2 to TRBJ1-6; the D gene is possibly TRBD1 (5 bases). The CDR3 is made up of 15 amino acids. Germline lookup yields CDR1 SNHLY and CDR2 FYNNEI. CDR3 DNA: TGTGCCAGCAGTGAACAGGGAGACTATAATTCACCCCCCCACTTT. It encodes CASSEQGDYNSPPHF.

The chain combines TRBV2 with TRBJ1-1; D is perhaps TRBD1 (6 bases). This CDR3 contains 12 residues. The V and J ends lost 6 bases and 8 bases respectively, with 13 bases between them. Germline CDR1 is SNHLY and CDR2 is FYNNEI. The CDR3 is CASRPDSPEAFF. The CDR3 nucleotides read TGTGCCAGCAGACCGGACAGCCCGGAAGCTTTCTTT. The whole variable domain, filled in from reference TRBV2 and TRBJ1-1, reads EPEVTQTPSHQVTQMGQEVILRCVPISNHLYFYWYRQILGQKVEFLVSFYNNEISEKSEIFDDQFSVERPDGSNFTLKIRSTKLEDSAMYFCASRPDSPEAFFGQGTRLTVV.

The chain has TRBV28 and TRBJ2-1, with 9 bases matching TRBD2. The ends lost 8 bases at V and 3 bases at J; junction bases unmatched: 5. The CDR3 contains 14 residues. Germline V gives CDR1 MDHEN, CDR2 SYDVKM. The CDR3 spells CASSVAGVYNEQFF. The CDR3 nucleotides are TGTGCCAGCTCCGTAGCGGGGGTCTACAATGAGCAGTTCTTC.

This chain uses TRBV19 with TRBJ1-2; D not certain. The length of the CDR3 is 14 residues. Trimming took off 0 bases at V and 2 bases at J, with 7 bases between the two ends. Germline CDR1 reads LNHDA; CDR2 reads SQIVND (reference sequence). This CDR3 is CASSIDHTNYGYTF. CDR3 nucleotides: TGTGCCAGTAGTATAGATCACACCAACTATGGCTACACCTTC.

The table lists this clone with a count of one. The chain uses TRBV21-1 and TRBJ1-5; the table calls TRBD1, which could not be checked here. TRBV21-1 is noted as a pseudogene. This CDR3 is 16 amino acids long. This CDR3 is CASSSPGQGFVQPQHF. The CDR3 DNA follows: TGTGCCAGCAGCTCACCGGGACAGGGTTTCGTTCAGCCCCAGCATTTT.

The sample holds a few counts of this clone. V and J are TRBV28 and TRBJ1-5; TRBD1 might be the D (5 bases). Deletions cut 7 bases from V and 5 bases from J, with 12 bases between. The CDR3 contains 13 residues. The germline V gene has CDR1 MDHEN and CDR2 SYDVKM. Written as DNA, the CDR3 is TGTGCCAGCAACGTCAGGGTCGATCAGCCCCAGCATTTT. Protein product: CASNVRVDQPQHF.

The sample holds a few counts of this clone. The chain joins TRBV2 to TRBJ2-7; 12 nucleotides match TRBD2. Germline V gene data show CDR1 as SNHLY and CDR2 as FYNNEI. The CDR3 has 16 amino acids. The junction had 6 bases not matched to a gene; V was cut back by 3 bases and J by 3 bases. The CDR3 sequence: CASSEPSGGADYEQYF. As DNA, the CDR3 is TGTGCCAGCAGTGAGCCTAGCGGGGGGGCAGACTACGAGCAGTACTTC.

This rearrangement joins TRBV30 to TRBJ2-7; either TRBD1 or TRBD2 may supply D (6 bases each). V lost 5 bases to trimming and J lost 2 bases, with 10 bases between them. The CDR3 runs to 12 residues. Germline assignment: CDR1 GTSNPN and CDR2 SVGIG (reference sequence). CDR3 DNA: TGTGCCTGGGTGGGGGGCCCCTACGAGCAGTACTTC. Translating it yields CAWVGGPYEQYF. The full variable domain, rest sourced from reference TRBV30 and TRBJ2-7, is SQTIHQWPATLVQPVGSPLSLECTVEGTSNPNLYWYRQAAGRGLQLLFYSVGIGQISSEVPQNLSASRPQDRQFILSSKKLLLSDSGFYLCAWVGGPYEQYFGPGTRLTVT.

The genes are TRBV18 and TRBJ2-1; D is possibly TRBD2 (6 bases). This CDR3 has 13 amino acids. V was clipped by 3 bases and J by 4 bases, with 7 bases between them. Germline CDR1 and CDR2: KGHSH and LQKENI. CDR3 sequence: CASSPGLYNEQFF. In nucleotides, the CDR3 is TGTGCCAGCTCACCGGGACTTTACAATGAGCAGTTCTTC.

The chain recombines TRBV7-2 with TRBJ2-7, with 11 bases identical to TRBD2. Germline V gene sequence: CDR1 SGHTA, CDR2 FQGNSA. With 3 bases clipped from V and 3 bases from J, the junction kept 1 base outside the gene matches. The CDR3 sequence is 14 residues long. The CDR3 is CASSFSGGGYEQYF. CDR3 sequence (DNA): TGTGCCAGCAGCTTTAGCGGGGGGGGCTACGAGCAGTACTTC.

The rearrangement joins TRBV28 to TRBJ2-5; D is uncertain. V gave up 6 bases and J gave up 4 bases, with 9 bases separating them. This CDR3 is 12 amino acids long. Germline loops: CDR1 MDHEN, CDR2 SYDVKM. CDR3 coding DNA: TGTGCCAGCAGGGAACCCCCAGAGACCCAGTACTTC. Its translation is CASREPPETQYF.

This clone showed up just a few times. The chain has TRBV6-5 and TRBJ1-1; D is unclear. The germline CDR1 and CDR2 sequences are MNHEY and SVGAGI. The germline V and J ends were trimmed by 6 bases and 4 bases, with 12 bases remaining between them. There are 13 residues in the CDR3. CDR3 nucleotides: TGTGCCAGCAGAGGGAGGCCAAGCACTGAAGCTTTCTTT. Its translation is CASRGRPSTEAFF.